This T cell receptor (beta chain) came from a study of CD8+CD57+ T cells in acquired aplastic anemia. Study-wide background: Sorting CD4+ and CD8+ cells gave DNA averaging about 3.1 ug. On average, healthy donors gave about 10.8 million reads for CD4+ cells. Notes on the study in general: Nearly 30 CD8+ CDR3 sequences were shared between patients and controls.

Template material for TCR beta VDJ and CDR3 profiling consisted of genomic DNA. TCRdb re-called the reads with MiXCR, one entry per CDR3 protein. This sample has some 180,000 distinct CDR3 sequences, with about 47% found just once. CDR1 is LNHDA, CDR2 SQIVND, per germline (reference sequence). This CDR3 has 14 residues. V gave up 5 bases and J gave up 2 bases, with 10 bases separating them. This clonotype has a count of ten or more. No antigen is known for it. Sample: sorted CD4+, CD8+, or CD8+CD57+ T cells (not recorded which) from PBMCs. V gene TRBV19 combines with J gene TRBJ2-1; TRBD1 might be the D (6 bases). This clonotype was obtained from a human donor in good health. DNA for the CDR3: TGTGCCAGTAGTCCCAACAGGGCCTACAATGAGCAGTTCTTC. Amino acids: CASSPNRAYNEQFF.